This T cell receptor (beta chain) was identified in a study of shared clonotypes between healthy human individuals. The CDR3 is 17 amino acids. V dropped 4 bases and J dropped 3; count of bases not matched to a gene: 10. CDR1 SGDLS and CDR2 YYNGEE come from the germline V gene. The protocol was immunoSEQ multiplex PCR, while the TCRdb copy is restricted to in-frame clones and leaves out a portion. The sample consists of over a million clones, roughly 74% of them appearing once. Study observations and caveats: What naive subsets generally showed was a larger estimated richness than memory subsets showed. Roughly 5.3% of naive CD4 clonotypes were common to several donors.

Partitioning of CD4+ cells yielded a CD45RA+ naive subset and a CD45RA-negative memory subset. As to this clone: Its antigen is as yet unknown.

The chain has TRBV9 and TRBJ1-2; 12 bases are a match to TRBD1. Sequencing input: memory CD4+ T cells from PBMCs. Regarding subset: CD45RA-negative fraction. This TCR came from a man younger than 35 in good health. Some clones in this sample may be carry-over from other donors' samples. The CDR3 here is CASSFRDRGLADYGYTF. In nucleotides, the CDR3 is TGTGCCAGCAGCTTCCGGGACAGGGGGCTTGCGGACTATGGCTACACCTTC.